The sequence of this TCR beta chain was determined in a study of blood T cells in healthy people across ages. This clonotype was detected only a few times. PCR was performed a second time for about 7 to 11 cycles using a sample-barcoded 5' primer and a J-beta primer mix. Every single cDNA molecule received a tag from a template-switch adaptor with 12 random nucleotides. TCRdb used MiXCR to reprocess the 5' RACE reads, holding one entry per CDR3 protein. The sample carries 1,800,000 or so distinct CDR3 sequences, 30% to 40% recorded once. The specimen sequenced was blood. This TCR was sampled from a human donor in good health.

The CDR3 sequence is CASSPLPGRGRYNEQFF. The CDR3 DNA sequence: TGTGCCAGCTCACCACTCCCGGGCAGGGGCCGCTACAATGAGCAGTTCTTC. The chain couples TRBV18 to TRBJ2-1; possibly TRBD1 for D (6 bases). V shed 1 base and J shed 3 bases, with 16 bases lying between them. Per the germline V gene, CDR1 is KGHSH and CDR2 is LQKENI. The CDR3 has 17 amino acids.